Sequencing of this TCR beta chain was carried out in a study of CD8 T cells in ankylosing spondylitis. Findings of the study overall: Within peripheral blood, clones linked to disease were CD8+ and relatively rare.

Germline V lookup: CDR1 SGHVS, CDR2 FQNEAQ. The CDR3 totals 12 residues. Deletions cut 5 bases from V and 5 bases from J, with 7 bases between. TCRdb recomputed calls from the 5' RACE reads with MiXCR, one row per CDR3 protein. The sample lists some 200,000 distinct CDR3 sequences, 9.5% to 15% seen once, with approximately 15% in the top ten. With regard to this clonotype: The antigen is not known.

The origin of this receptor is a male donor with ankylosing spondylitis or in good health (not recorded which). The chain uses TRBV7-8 and TRBJ2-1, with no clear D. The specimen was blood, either unsorted or a sorted T cell fraction (not recorded which). The CDR3 bases are TGTGCCAGCAGCCGTGATAACAATGAGCAGTTCTTC. The encoded protein is CASSRDNNEQFF.